This T cell receptor beta chain was obtained from a study of post-analysis software for immune sequencing data. Across the whole study: Relapsing-remitting, secondary progressive and progressive-relapsing courses of multiple sclerosis were included.

Unique molecular identifiers were built into the TCR beta cDNA libraries. Once about 0.9 to 11 million T cells were used, about half a million cDNA molecules resulted. TCRdb called the PCR reads again in MiXCR, with one record for every CDR3 protein. Found here are hundreds of thousands of distinct CDR3 sequences, 25% to 30% of them singletons; the top ten hold around 0.55%. V shed 4 bases, J shed 5 bases, and the junction held 11 bases outside the gene matches. The CDR3 covers 14 residues. Germline V CDR1 and CDR2: DFQATT, SNEGSKA (reference sequence). With respect to this clonotype: Its antigen is not identified.

The study, taken as a whole, reports: In patients, TRBV5-6, TRBV5-1 and TRBV20-1 belonged to roughly five TRBV segments found more frequently than in controls. Those with multiple sclerosis, the patient group, showed significantly lower normalized Chao1 diversity than controls. Under F measure analysis, samples from one preparation batch co-clustered strongly.

Sample: blood. This clonotype originated in a girl between 10 and 17 years old with multiple sclerosis. This chain uses TRBV20-1 with TRBJ2-7; TRBD1 matches at 7 bases. The DNA of the CDR3 is TGCAGTGCTACACGGTCAACAGGGGACGACGAGCAGTACTTC. It is translated as CSATRSTGDDEQYF.